Described below is a single T cell receptor beta chain sequence and its context. This CDR3 is also generated by other DNA sequences in the sample. The entry originates in a study of shared clonotypes between healthy human individuals. In germline, CDR1 is SQVTM, CDR2 ANQGSEA. The CDR3 spans 12 residues. V lost 6 bases and J lost 1, with 9 bases in between. The method was immunoSEQ multiplex PCR; TCRdb's version includes in-frame clones alone and lacks a portion of them. The profile shows about 710,000 clones, around three quarters of them singletons. This TCR derives from a woman in her thirties in good health. What was sequenced was memory CD4+ T cells sorted from blood. Sample subset: CD45RA-negative fraction. This chain joins TRBV29-1 and TRBJ2-5; TRBD1 is a possible D gene (5 bases). The CDR3, as DNA: TGCAGCGTAAGACAGCTCCAAGAGACCCAGTACTTC. Translation: CSVRQLQETQYF.